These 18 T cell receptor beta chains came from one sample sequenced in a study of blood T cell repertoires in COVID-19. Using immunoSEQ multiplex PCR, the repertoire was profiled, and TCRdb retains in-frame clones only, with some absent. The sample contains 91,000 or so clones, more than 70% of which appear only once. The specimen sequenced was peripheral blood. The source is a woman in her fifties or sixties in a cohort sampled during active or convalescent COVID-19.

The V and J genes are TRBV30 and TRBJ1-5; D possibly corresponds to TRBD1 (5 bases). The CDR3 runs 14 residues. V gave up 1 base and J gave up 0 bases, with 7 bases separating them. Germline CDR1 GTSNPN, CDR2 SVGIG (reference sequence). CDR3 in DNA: TGTGCCTGGAGTGGACAGCTTAGCAATCAGCCCCAGCATTTT. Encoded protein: CAWSGQLSNQPQHF.

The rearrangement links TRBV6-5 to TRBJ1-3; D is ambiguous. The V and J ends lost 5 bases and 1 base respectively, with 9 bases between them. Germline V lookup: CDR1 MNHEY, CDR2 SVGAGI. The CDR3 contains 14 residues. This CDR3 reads CASSLTASGNTIYF. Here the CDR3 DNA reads TGTGCCAGCAGTCTAACAGCATCTGGAAACACCATATATTTT.

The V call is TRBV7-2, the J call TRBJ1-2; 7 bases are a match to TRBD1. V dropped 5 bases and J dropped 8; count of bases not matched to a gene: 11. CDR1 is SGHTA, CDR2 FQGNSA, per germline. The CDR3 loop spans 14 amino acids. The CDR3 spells CASSLQGSGSGYTF. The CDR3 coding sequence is TGTGCCAGCAGCCTACAGGGGTCGGGGAGCGGCTACACCTTC.

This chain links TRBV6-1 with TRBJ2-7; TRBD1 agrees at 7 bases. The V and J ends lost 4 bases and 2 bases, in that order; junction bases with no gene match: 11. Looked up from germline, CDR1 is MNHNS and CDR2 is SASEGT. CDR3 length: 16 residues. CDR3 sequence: CASSGDRDNPAYEQYF. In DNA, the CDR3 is TGTGCCAGCAGTGGCGACAGGGACAATCCCGCCTACGAGCAGTACTTC.

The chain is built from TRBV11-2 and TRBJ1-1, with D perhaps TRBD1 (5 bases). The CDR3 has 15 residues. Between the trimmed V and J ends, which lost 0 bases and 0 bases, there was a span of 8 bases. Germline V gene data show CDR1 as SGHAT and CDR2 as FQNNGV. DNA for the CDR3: TGTGCCAGCAGCTTAGAGGGAGGGGTGAACACTGAAGCTTTCTTT. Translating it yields CASSLEGGVNTEAFF. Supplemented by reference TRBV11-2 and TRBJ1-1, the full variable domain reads EAGVAQSPRYKIIEKRQSVAFWCNPISGHATLYWYQQILGQGPKLLIQFQNNGVVDDSQLPKDRFSAERLKGVDSTLKIQPAKLEDSAVYLCASSLEGGVNTEAFFGQGTRLTVV.

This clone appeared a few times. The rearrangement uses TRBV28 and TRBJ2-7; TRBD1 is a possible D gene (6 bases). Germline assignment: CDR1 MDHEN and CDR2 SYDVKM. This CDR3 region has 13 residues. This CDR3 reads CAAGGGLTYEQYF. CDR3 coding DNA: TGTGCTGCTGGTGGGGGCCTGACCTACGAGCAGTACTTC. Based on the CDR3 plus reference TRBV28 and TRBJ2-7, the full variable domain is DVKVTQSSRYLVKRTGEKVFLECVQDMDHENMFWYRQDPGLGLRLIYFSYDVKMKEKGDIPEGYSVSREKKERFSLILESASTNQTSMYLCAAGGGLTYEQYFGPGTRLTVT.

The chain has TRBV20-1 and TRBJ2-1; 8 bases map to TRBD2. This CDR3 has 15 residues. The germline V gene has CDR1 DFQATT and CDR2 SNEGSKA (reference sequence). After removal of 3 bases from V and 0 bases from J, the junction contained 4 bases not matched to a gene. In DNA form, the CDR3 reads TGCAGTGCTAGTAACCTAGCGGGCTCCTACAATGAGCAGTTCTTC. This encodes CSASNLAGSYNEQFF.

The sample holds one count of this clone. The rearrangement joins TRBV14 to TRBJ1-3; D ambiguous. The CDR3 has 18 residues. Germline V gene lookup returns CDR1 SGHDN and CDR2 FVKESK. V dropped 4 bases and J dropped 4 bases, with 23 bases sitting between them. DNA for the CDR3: TGTGCCAGCAGCCTTCTCTCCCTTCCGGGGAGATCAGGAAACACCATATATTTT. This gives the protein CASSLLSLPGRSGNTIYF. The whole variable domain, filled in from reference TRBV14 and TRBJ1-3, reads EAGVTQFPSHSVIEKGQTVTLRCDPISGHDNLYWYRRVMGKEIKFLLHFVKESKQDESGMPNNRFLAERTGGTYSTLKVQPAELEDSGVYFCASSLLSLPGRSGNTIYFGEGSWLTVV.

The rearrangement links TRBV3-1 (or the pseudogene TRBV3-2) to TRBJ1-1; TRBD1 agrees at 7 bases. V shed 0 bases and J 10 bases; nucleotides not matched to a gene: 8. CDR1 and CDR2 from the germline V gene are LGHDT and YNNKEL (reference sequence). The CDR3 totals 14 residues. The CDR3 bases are TGTGCCAGCAGCCAAGATCAGGGGGATGTTTCAGCTTTCTTT. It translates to CASSQDQGDVSAFF.

The CDR3 bases are TGTGCCAGTAGTATACCCCCATCAAATGGCTACACCTTC. It yields the protein CASSIPPSNGYTF. V gene TRBV19 combines with J gene TRBJ1-2, with D unresolved. Germline V gene data show CDR1 as LNHDA and CDR2 as SQIVND (reference sequence). Trimming removed 2 bases from V and 6 bases from J, with 10 bases in between. The CDR3 is 13 residues long.

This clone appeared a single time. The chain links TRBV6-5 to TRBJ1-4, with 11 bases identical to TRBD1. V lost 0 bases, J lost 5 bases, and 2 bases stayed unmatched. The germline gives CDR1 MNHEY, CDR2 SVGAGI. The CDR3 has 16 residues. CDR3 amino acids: CASSYSRTGGNEKLFF. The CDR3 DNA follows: TGTGCCAGCAGTTACTCGCGGACAGGGGGCAATGAAAAACTGTTTTTT.

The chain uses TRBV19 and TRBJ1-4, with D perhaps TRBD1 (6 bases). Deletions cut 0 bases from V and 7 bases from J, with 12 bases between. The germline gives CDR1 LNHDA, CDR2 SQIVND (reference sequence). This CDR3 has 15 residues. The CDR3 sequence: CASSIDTGPTEKLFF. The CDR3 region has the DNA TGTGCCAGTAGTATAGATACAGGGCCGACTGAAAAACTGTTTTTT.

This CDR3 reads CASRRLAGGQTAQYF. CDR3 in DNA: TGTGCCAGCCGAAGACTAGCGGGGGGGCAAACGGCGCAGTATTTT. The chain carries TRBV2 and TRBJ2-3; TRBD2 agrees at 14 bases. Germline values: CDR1 SNHLY, CDR2 FYNNEI. The ends lost 8 bases at V and 10 bases at J; junction bases unmatched: 11. This CDR3 region has 15 residues.

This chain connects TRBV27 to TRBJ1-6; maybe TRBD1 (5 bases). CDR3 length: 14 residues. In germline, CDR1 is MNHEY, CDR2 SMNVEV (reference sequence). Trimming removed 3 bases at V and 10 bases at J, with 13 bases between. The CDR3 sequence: CASSFQGTNSPLHF. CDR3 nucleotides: TGTGCCAGCAGTTTCCAGGGAACGAACTCACCCCTCCACTTT.

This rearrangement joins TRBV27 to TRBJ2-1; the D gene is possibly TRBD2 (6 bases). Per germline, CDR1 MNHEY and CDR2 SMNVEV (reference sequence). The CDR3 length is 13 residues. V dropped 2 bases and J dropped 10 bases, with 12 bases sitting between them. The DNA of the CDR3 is TGTGCCAGCAGTTTAAGGAGGGCACGGGAGCAGTTCTTC. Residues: CASSLRRAREQFF.

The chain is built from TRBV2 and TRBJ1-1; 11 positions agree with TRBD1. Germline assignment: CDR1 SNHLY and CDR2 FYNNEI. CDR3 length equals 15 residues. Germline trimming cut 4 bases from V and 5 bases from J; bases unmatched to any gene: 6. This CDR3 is CASSGDRGGGTEAFF. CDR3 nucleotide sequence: TGTGCCAGCAGTGGGGACAGGGGGGGAGGGACTGAAGCTTTCTTT.

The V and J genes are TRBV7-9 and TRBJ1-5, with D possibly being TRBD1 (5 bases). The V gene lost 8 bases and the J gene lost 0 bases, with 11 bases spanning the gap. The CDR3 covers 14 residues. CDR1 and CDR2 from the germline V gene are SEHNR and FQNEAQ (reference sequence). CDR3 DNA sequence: TGTGCCAGCCAGGGAATCAATAGCAATCAGCCCCAGCATTTT. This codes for CASQGINSNQPQHF. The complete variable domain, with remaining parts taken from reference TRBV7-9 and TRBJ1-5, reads DTGVSQNPRHKITKRGQNVTFRCDPISEHNRLYWYRQTLGQGPEFLTYFQNEAQLEKSRLLSDRFSAERPKGSFSTLEIQRTEQGDSAMYLCASQGINSNQPQHFGDGTRLSIL.

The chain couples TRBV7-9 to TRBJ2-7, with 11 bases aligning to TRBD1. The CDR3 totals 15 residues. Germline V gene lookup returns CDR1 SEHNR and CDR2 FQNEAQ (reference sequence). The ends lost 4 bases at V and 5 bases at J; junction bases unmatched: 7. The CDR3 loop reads CASSSTEDRGHEQYF. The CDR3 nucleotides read TGTGCCAGCAGCTCCACCGAGGACAGGGGGCACGAGCAGTACTTC.